This TCR beta chain is from a study of blood T cell repertoires in COVID-19. Study-wide background: COVID-19 samples from acute and convalescent phases originated in the United States, Italy and Spain.

The CDR3 covers 16 residues. CDR1 and CDR2 from the germline V gene are SGHRS and YFSETQ. The germline V and J ends were trimmed by 3 bases and 3 bases, with 16 bases remaining between them. Original methodology: Estimation of nucleated cell counts was performed using reference gene primer amplification. Assay used: immunoSEQ multiplex PCR; TCRdb lists only in-frame clones, some missing. V and J calls plus clone size are reproduced from that table; the DNA served to infer D and trimming. Of some 200,000 clones in the sample, about four fifths were seen once. The clonotype originates from a woman between 40 and 55 years old with acute or convalescent COVID-19. The sequenced sample was peripheral blood. This rearrangement joins TRBV5-1 to TRBJ1-5; TRBD1 might be the D (5 bases). The DNA for the CDR3 is TGCGCCAGCAGCTCGCAAAGGGGATATGACAATCAGCCCCAGCATTTT. It encodes CASSSQRGYDNQPQHF.